Sequencing of this TCR beta chain was carried out in a study of blood T cell repertoires in COVID-19. Profiling relied on immunoSEQ multiplex PCR, and the TCRdb table lists in-frame clones only, not all of them. Of some 290,000 clones listed, roughly 79% are singletons. Sequencing used peripheral blood. This TCR came from a woman in her sixties or seventies with active or convalescent COVID-19.

DNA of the CDR3: TGTGCCATCAGTGAGTCATTGGGGGCCAAAACAGATACGCAGTATTTT. It is translated as CAISESLGAKTDTQYF. The chain couples TRBV10-3 to TRBJ2-3; possibly TRBD1 for D (6 bases). V was pared by 0 bases and J by 3 bases, with 13 bases between. Per the germline V gene, CDR1 is ENHRY and CDR2 is SYGVKD. This CDR3 has 16 amino acids.